The 32 T cell receptor beta chains in this list originate from one sample, sequenced in a study of T cell repertoires in cytomegalovirus infection. Their specific antigens are unknown. TCRdb re-analysed the reads in MiXCR, keeping a single row per CDR3 protein. The repertoire has about 220,000 distinct CDR3 sequences, about 39% of them found once; the top ten carry 59%. The sequenced sample was CD8+ T cells from cultured PBMCs, obtained from culture after CMV antigen stimulation. The receptors originated from a human donor in good health (CMV status not recorded). Some clones in this sample may be carry-over from other donors' samples.

The chain couples TRBV9 to TRBJ2-5; 9 bases are shared with TRBD1. CDR3 size: 19 residues. V was pared by 0 bases and J by 2 bases, with 14 bases of the junction left unmatched. Germline CDR1 reads SGDLS; CDR2 reads YYNGEE. The CDR3 loop reads CASSVARTGEWMGQETQYF. The CDR3 DNA reads TGTGCCAGCAGCGTAGCTCGGACAGGGGAATGGATGGGGCAAGAGACCCAGTACTTC.

The CDR3 protein is CASSNGQGDSPLHF. The CDR3, as DNA: TGTGCCAGCAGCAACGGACAGGGTGATTCACCCCTCCACTTT. The gene calls are TRBV7-2 and TRBJ1-6; 8 bases agree with TRBD1. The CDR3 is 14 amino acids. V trimming: 5 bases; J trimming: 8 bases; junction bases outside the gene matches: 5. From germline, CDR1 is SGHTA and CDR2 FQGNSA. Drawing the rest from reference TRBV7-2 and TRBJ1-6, the complete variable domain is GAGVSQSPSNKVTEKGKDVELRCDPISGHTALYWYRQSLGQGLEFLIYFQGNSAPDKSGLPSDRFSAERTGGSVSTLTIQRTQQEDSAVYLCASSNGQGDSPLHFGNGTRLTVT.

Comments on this clonotype: This clone may be a read error of a much larger clone one base away. The CDR3 carries no conserved terminal phenylalanine or tryptophan, so it likely arises from a read error. This chain connects TRBV7-6 to TRBJ2-7, with D maybe TRBD2 (6 bases). With 5 bases removed from V and 4 bases from J, the gap between germline ends came to 12 bases. The CDR3 totals 13 residues. The germline V gene has CDR1 SGHVS and CDR2 FNYEAQ. CDR3 coding DNA: TGTGCCAGCAGCCCTGGGGGAGGATACGAGCAGTACTTA. Its protein product is CASSPGGGYEQYL.

This clonotype was seen ten or more times. The chain joins TRBV7-9 to TRBJ2-2; D is possibly TRBD1 (5 bases). V was trimmed by 4 bases and J by 4 bases, leaving 13 bases between them. Germline V gene data show CDR1 as SEHNR and CDR2 as FQNEAQ (reference sequence). The CDR3 extends over 15 amino acids. The CDR3 loop is CASSSKDTLTGELFF. The CDR3 DNA follows: TGTGCCAGCAGCTCGAAGGACACTCTCACCGGGGAGCTGTTTTTT. Full variable domain (rest looked up from reference TRBV7-9 and TRBJ2-2): DTGVSQNPRHKITKRGQNVTFRCDPISEHNRLYWYRQTLGQGPEFLTYFQNEAQLEKSRLLSDRFSAERPKGSFSTLEIQRTEQGDSAMYLCASSSKDTLTGELFFGEGSRLTVL.

The gene calls are TRBV7-9 and TRBJ2-5, with D tentatively TRBD2 (5 bases). Trimming stripped 1 base from V and 5 bases from J, with 11 bases between. CDR1 and CDR2 (germline): SEHNR, FQNEAQ (reference sequence). This CDR3 contains 14 residues. The DNA of the CDR3 is TGTGCCAGCAGCTTAGTCCGGGGATGGGAGACCCAGTACTTC. Protein product: CASSLVRGWETQYF.

The rearrangement links TRBV6-6 to TRBJ2-7; D may be TRBD1 (6 bases). Germline CDR1 and CDR2: MNHNY and SVGAGI (reference sequence). V was clipped by 2 bases and J by 3 bases, with 23 bases between them. The CDR3 sequence is 18 residues long. CDR3 residues: CASSYRYRAKGLVYEQYF. CDR3 nucleotide sequence: TGTGCCAGCAGTTACAGATACAGGGCCAAGGGTCTGGTCTACGAGCAGTACTTC.

Notes on this clonotype: The junction departs from germline at one end; a sequencing error may be responsible. V is TRBV7-7 and J is TRBJ2-5; 14 bases match TRBD2. Germline loops: CDR1 SSHAT, CDR2 FNYEAQ (reference sequence). The CDR3 contains 16 residues. The CDR3 protein is CASSRGLAGVGETQYF. CDR3 DNA sequence: TGTGCTAGCAGCCGGGGACTAGCGGGAGTGGGAGAGACCCAGTACTTC.

This clonotype was detected ten times or more. The chain employs TRBV7-8 and TRBJ2-2; no reliable D call. CDR3 length: 13 amino acids. Trimming stripped 5 bases from V and 7 bases from J, with 11 bases between. CDR1 is SGHVS and CDR2 is FQNEAQ in the germline V gene. In DNA, the CDR3 is TGTGCCAGCAGCCCAGAAGTTCACGGGGAGCTGTTTTTT. This codes for CASSPEVHGELFF.

The chain has TRBV7-6 and TRBJ1-1; the match to TRBD1 covers 7 bases. This CDR3 region has 15 residues. Germline lookup yields CDR1 SGHVS and CDR2 FNYEAQ. Trimming at V came to 1 base and at J to 1 base, leaving 3 bases not matched to a gene. CDR3 in amino acids: CASSLETGPNTEAFF. The CDR3 coding sequence is TGTGCCAGCAGCTTAGAGACAGGGCCGAACACTGAAGCTTTCTTT.

In this sample, this clonotype turned up a few times. The J gene is TRBJ1-5, the V gene TRBV2, with no clear D. This CDR3 contains 13 residues. Germline assignment: CDR1 SNHLY and CDR2 FYNNEI. Trimming cost V 3 bases and J 5 bases, with 8 bases left between them. CDR3 in amino acids: CASSEEWDQPQHF. The CDR3 coding sequence is TGTGCCAGCAGTGAGGAATGGGATCAGCCCCAGCATTTT.

V gene TRBV7-2 combines with J gene TRBJ1-5, with D maybe TRBD1 (5 bases). The CDR3 is 14 residues long. Trimming took off 8 bases at V and 2 bases at J, with 13 bases between the two ends. The germline gives CDR1 SGHTA, CDR2 FQGNSA. CDR3 DNA sequence: TGTGCCAGCCGGGGGGGGGGAGGCAATCAGCCCCAGCATTTT. It codes for CASRGGGGNQPQHF.

The table lists this clonotype with a few counts. The rearrangement uses TRBV7-2 and TRBJ2-3; possible D gene TRBD2, 6 bases. Germline V gives CDR1 SGHTA, CDR2 FQGNSA. Trimming shortened V by 5 bases and J by 4 bases, and 25 bases separated the two germline ends. CDR3 length: 18 residues. Written as DNA, the CDR3 is TGTGCCAGCAGCCCCCGCGGGGCCCTAATCACAAAAGCAGATACGCAGTATTTT. Its protein product is CASSPRGALITKADTQYF.

This clonotype was recorded at least ten times. The rearrangement uses TRBV7-9 and TRBJ1-2; D is uncertain. Trimming left V 5 bases short and J 2 bases short, with 15 bases between. CDR1 is SEHNR and CDR2 is FQNEAQ in the germline V gene (reference sequence). This CDR3 region has 15 residues. The CDR3 region has the DNA TGTGCCAGCAGCCGGTGGGTTTTCGGCAACTATGGCTACACCTTC. Its translation is CASSRWVFGNYGYTF.

Only one count was recorded for this clonotype. The chain combines TRBV27 with TRBJ1-5; possibly TRBD1 for D (6 bases). This CDR3 has 14 amino acids. CDR1 MNHEY and CDR2 SMNVEV come from the germline V gene (reference sequence). The V end was cut by 4 bases, the J end by 6 bases, with 13 bases between. The CDR3 region is CASSWRGSVQPQHF. The CDR3 bases are TGTGCCAGCAGTTGGAGGGGGTCGGTTCAGCCCCAGCATTTT.

In this sample, this clonotype turned up a few times. The J gene is TRBJ1-1, the V gene TRBV7-6; 8 nucleotides match TRBD1. This CDR3 contains 17 residues. The V segment lost 1 base and the J segment 0 bases; nucleotides outside the gene matches: 7. In germline, CDR1 is SGHVS, CDR2 FNYEAQ. As DNA, the CDR3 is TGTGCCAGCAGCTTAGGCAGGGGGCCCCTTTTGAACACTGAAGCTTTCTTT. As protein: CASSLGRGPLLNTEAFF.

V gene TRBV25-1 combines with J gene TRBJ2-2, with D perhaps given as TRBD1 or TRBD2 (7 bases each). The germline CDR1 and CDR2 sequences are MGHDK and SYGVNS. CDR3 length: 14 amino acids. V dropped 4 bases and J dropped 6 bases, with 12 bases sitting between them. The CDR3 bases are TGTGCCAGCAGTGCACAGGGGAGGGCCGGGGAGCTGTTTTTT. Its translation: CASSAQGRAGELFF.

This clonotype turned up a few times. The chain combines TRBV10-1 with TRBJ2-1, with D perhaps matching TRBD1 (5 bases). V lost 1 base, J lost 8 bases, and 9 bases lay in between. CDR1 is WNHNN and CDR2 is SYGVQD in the germline V gene (reference sequence). The CDR3 length is 13 residues. The CDR3 nucleotides read TGCGCCAGCAGTGAGTTGGAAGGGGATGAGCAGTTCTTC. Its translation is CASSELEGDEQFF.

This clonotype was detected ten times or more. The chain combines TRBV7-9 with TRBJ2-3; 12 bases map to TRBD2. The CDR3 length is 16 residues. After removal of 1 base from V and 5 bases from J, the junction contained 4 bases not matched to a gene. Germline-derived CDR1 and CDR2 are SEHNR and FQNEAQ (reference sequence). CDR3 in amino acids: CASSLEPGLAGDTQYF. The CDR3 nucleotides read TGTGCCAGCAGCTTAGAGCCGGGACTAGCGGGAGATACGCAGTATTTT.

The rearrangement uses TRBV11-2 and TRBJ2-7; D is uncertain. The CDR3 consists of 14 residues. Germline V CDR1 and CDR2: SGHAT, FQNNGV. V was clipped by 0 bases and J by 2 bases, with 8 bases between them. The DNA of the CDR3 is TGTGCCAGCAGCTTAGAAGGTCAGCCCTACGAGCAGTACTTC. Its translation is CASSLEGQPYEQYF.

This clonotype was picked up a small number of times. The CDR3 reads CASSRLGESDIQYF. The CDR3 DNA follows: TGTGCCAGCAGCCGACTTGGAGAGAGTGACATTCAGTACTTC. This chain uses TRBV7-8 with TRBJ2-4; no clear D. Germline V gene sequence: CDR1 SGHVS, CDR2 FQNEAQ. Trimming took off 5 bases at V and 8 bases at J, with 16 bases between the two ends. The CDR3 runs to 14 residues.

This clonotype was found a few times. The chain carries TRBV4-2 and TRBJ2-7; TRBD1 aligns across 7 bases. The CDR3 consists of 20 residues. Germline values: CDR1 LGHNA, CDR2 YNFKEQ. The trim removed 0 bases at V and 1 base at J, leaving 18 bases unmatched. The CDR3 region has the DNA TGTGCCAGCAGCCAAGATCGATATCCCGAGTCCGGGACAGTTTCCTACGAGCAGTACTTC. This codes for CASSQDRYPESGTVSYEQYF.

As to this clonotype: Relative to the germline gene, one junction end is altered; a read error may explain this. V usage is TRBV6-8 and J usage is TRBJ2-3; weak D call: TRBD1 (5 bases). Per the germline V gene, CDR1 is MNHGY and CDR2 is SAAAGT. CDR3 length equals 16 residues. The CDR3 protein is CASSPRQCRNTDTQYF. The CDR3 nucleotides read TGTGCAAGCAGTCCACGACAGTGCCGAAACACAGATACGCAGTATTTT.

In this sample, this clonotype turned up once. This chain links TRBV19 with TRBJ2-7; 12 nucleotides line up with TRBD2. J gave up 3 bases and V 3 bases, and 3 bases lay outside the gene matches. Germline V gene lookup returns CDR1 LNHDA and CDR2 SQIVND (reference sequence). The CDR3 has 15 residues. The CDR3 DNA is TGTGCCAGTAGTATTGGACTAGCGGGACTCTACGAGCAGTACTTC. Residues: CASSIGLAGLYEQYF.

This clonotype was counted between two and nine times. This chain joins TRBV6-1 and TRBJ2-7, with D possibly matching TRBD1 (5 bases). With 5 bases removed from V and 0 bases from J, the gap between germline ends came to 17 bases. The V gene's germline CDR1 is MNHNS and CDR2 SASEGT. CDR3 length equals 16 residues. The CDR3 loop reads CASSYSQDTHSYEQYF. The CDR3 DNA sequence: TGTGCCAGCAGTTACAGTCAGGACACCCACTCCTACGAGCAGTACTTC.

The chain couples TRBV10-3 to TRBJ1-2; the D gene is possibly TRBD1 (5 bases). Trimming left V 4 bases short and J 8 bases short, with 14 bases between. From germline, CDR1 is ENHRY and CDR2 SYGVKD. CDR3 length: 13 residues. In DNA form, the CDR3 reads TGTGCCATCAGTGGATCTAGGGGAGGAGGCTACACCTTC. Amino acid sequence: CAISGSRGGGYTF.

CDR3 protein: CASSLGTSGSPSSYNEQFF. CDR3 DNA: TGTGCCAGCAGCTTAGGGACTAGCGGGAGCCCGAGCTCCTACAATGAGCAGTTCTTC. The chain couples TRBV11-2 to TRBJ2-1; 13 positions agree with TRBD2. With 1 base clipped from V and 0 bases from J, the junction kept 6 bases outside the gene matches. CDR1 and CDR2 (germline): SGHAT, FQNNGV. This CDR3 is 19 amino acids long.

The chain uses TRBV6-7 and TRBJ2-7, with D perhaps TRBD1 (6 bases). TRBV6-7 is annotated as an ORF whose role is uncertain. Trimming removed 8 bases at V and 1 base at J, with 15 bases between. The CDR3 runs 14 residues. The CDR3 region is CASHRVLWSYEQYF. Written as DNA, the CDR3 is TGTGCCAGCCACAGGGTCCTTTGGTCCTACGAGCAGTACTTC.

CDR3 region: CASSLSWGYEQYF. CDR3 sequence (DNA): TGTGCCAGCAGCCTATCCTGGGGCTACGAGCAGTACTTC. J is TRBJ2-7 and V is TRBV7-3; D gene ambiguous. V lost 5 bases and J lost 3, with 11 bases in between. Germline-derived CDR1 and CDR2 are SGHTA and FQGTGA. The CDR3 is made up of 13 amino acids.

This clonotype was seen a few times. The V gene is TRBV7-9, the J gene TRBJ1-2; D remains unclear. From germline, CDR1 is SEHNR and CDR2 FQNEAQ (reference sequence). Trimming shortened V by 4 bases and J by 0 bases, and 15 bases separated the two germline ends. The CDR3 extends over 16 amino acids. In DNA form, the CDR3 reads TGTGCCAGCAGCTCTGAAGGTGACACTTCTAACTATGGCTACACCTTC. Amino acids: CASSSEGDTSNYGYTF.

The rearrangement uses TRBV4-1 and TRBJ1-1; D not resolved. Germline values: CDR1 MGHRA, CDR2 YSYEKL. This CDR3 spans 17 amino acids. Trimming took 3 bases from V and 5 from J, leaving 22 bases between them. The chain's CDR3 is CASSHLLALKRGTEAFF. In DNA form, the CDR3 reads TGCGCCAGCAGCCACCTCCTGGCCCTAAAGAGAGGGACTGAAGCTTTCTTT.

The J gene is TRBJ1-1, the V gene TRBV27; TRBD1 matches at 11 bases. The CDR3 is made up of 15 amino acids. Unmatched junction bases numbered 3, after V lost 2 bases and J lost 4 bases. CDR1 and CDR2 (germline): MNHEY, SMNVEV (reference sequence). CDR3 bases: TGTGCCAGCAGTTTAGGGACAGGGGGGGGCACTGAAGCTTTCTTT. This sequence encodes CASSLGTGGGTEAFF.

V usage is TRBV6-5 and J usage is TRBJ1-5; D gene uncertain. V lost 6 bases and J 2 bases, leaving 14 bases between the germline ends. There are 15 residues in the CDR3. Per the germline V gene, CDR1 is MNHEY and CDR2 is SVGAGI. DNA of the CDR3: TGTGCCAGCAGAAAGAGAGCAAGGGGCAATCAGCCCCAGCATTTT. Protein product: CASRKRARGNQPQHF.